The 27 T cell receptor beta chains in this list originate from one sample, sequenced in a study of response to subunit inactivated influenza vaccine (dated by TCRdb to the late 2010s). Libraries were prepared through RT-PCR. The reads were generated on an Illumina HiSeq 2500. Starting from the raw public reads, TCRdb applied fastp trimming at Q25, assembled clones with MiXCR and retained in-frame beta chains. For every CDR3 protein sequence, its rows merge into one entry that carries the most common genes and DNA. This sample lists approximately 480,000 distinct CDR3 sequences; approximately 9.9% were detected once. The ten largest clones represent 10% to 15% of the sample. The time point label, read with the paper, signifies: 45 to 55 days after influenza vaccine administration. This sample comprised PBMCs from blood, obtained about 40 days after vaccination. All receptors come from a man in his fifties who received an inactivated influenza vaccine. Donor details come from another sample of the same person, matched by shared clones.

V usage is TRBV7-2 and J usage is TRBJ2-7; D may correspond to TRBD1 or TRBD2 (5 bases each). The CDR3 has 15 amino acids. Germline V gives CDR1 SGHTA, CDR2 FQGNSA. V shed 5 bases and J shed 2 bases, with 16 bases lying between them. CDR3 sequence (DNA): TGTGCCAGCAGCCCGGGACGCCAGTCCCCCTACGAGCAGTACTTC. Amino acid sequence: CASSPGRQSPYEQYF.

V usage is TRBV7-2 and J usage is TRBJ2-4, with D unresolved. V dropped 0 bases and J dropped 2 bases, with 14 bases sitting between them. The CDR3 consists of 17 residues. Germline CDR1 is SGHTA and CDR2 is FQGNSA. CDR3 sequence: CASSLASPGLTKNIQYF. Written as DNA, the CDR3 is TGTGCCAGCAGCTTAGCGAGCCCTGGGTTGACCAAAAACATTCAGTACTTC.

This clonotype came up a few times. Here the CDR3 reads CSARDPGQRETQYF. CDR3 nucleotides: TGCAGTGCTAGAGATCCGGGACAAAGAGAGACCCAGTACTTC. The J gene is TRBJ2-5, the V gene TRBV20-1, with D tentatively TRBD1 (6 bases). This CDR3 is 14 amino acids long. Trimming stripped 0 bases from V and 4 bases from J, with 12 bases between. Germline CDR1 is DFQATT and CDR2 is SNEGSKA (reference sequence).

This clonotype was counted only a few times. The rearrangement links TRBV29-1 to TRBJ2-6; tentative D call: TRBD2 (5 bases). The germline V and J ends were trimmed by 5 bases and 1 base, with 12 bases remaining between them. This CDR3 comprises 15 residues. Germline loops: CDR1 SQVTM, CDR2 ANQGSEA. CDR3 bases: TGCAGCGTTTGGTCCGGAGGTTCTGGGGCCAACGTCCTGACTTTC. Protein: CSVWSGGSGANVLTF.

This clonotype was observed a few times. This chain connects TRBV27 to TRBJ2-7; weak D call: TRBD2 (5 bases). The CDR3 totals 15 residues. V dropped 2 bases and J dropped 7 bases, with 18 bases sitting between them. Germline CDR1 is MNHEY and CDR2 is SMNVEV (reference sequence). The CDR3 region is CASSLQVAATGEQYF. The CDR3 bases are TGTGCCAGCAGTTTACAGGTGGCCGCGACGGGGGAGCAGTACTTC.

The chain links TRBV20-1 to TRBJ1-6; TRBD1 agrees at 7 bases. Losses at the gene ends were 6 bases for V and 5 bases for J; bases not matched to a gene: 7. Per germline, CDR1 DFQATT and CDR2 SNEGSKA (reference sequence). This CDR3 has 14 residues. The CDR3 DNA reads as TGCAGTGCAAAAGCCGGGACAGATAATTCACCCCTCCACTTT. It translates to CSAKAGTDNSPLHF.

This sequence joins TRBV5-1 and TRBJ2-7; a weak D match, TRBD2 (6 bases). V lost 5 bases to trimming and J lost 6 bases, with 18 bases between them. Germline CDR1 reads SGHRS; CDR2 reads YFSETQ. This CDR3 region has 14 residues. Here the CDR3 DNA reads TGCGCCAGCAGAACTAGCCCCGAATTCGGCGAGCAGTACTTC. Translation gives CASRTSPEFGEQYF.

This chain links TRBV2 with TRBJ1-1; 7 nucleotides agree with TRBD1. The CDR3 runs to 13 residues. Per germline, CDR1 SNHLY and CDR2 FYNNEI. Losses at the gene ends were 6 bases for V and 1 base for J; bases not matched to a gene: 2. The CDR3 reads CASRGDRNTEAFF. The CDR3 bases are TGTGCCAGCAGGGGGGACAGGAACACTGAAGCTTTCTTT.

This clonotype has more than one count but fewer than ten. This rearrangement joins TRBV5-1 to TRBJ2-7; possibly TRBD2 for D (5 bases). Germline V gene data show CDR1 as SGHRS and CDR2 as YFSETQ. V dropped 0 bases and J dropped 0 bases, with 7 bases sitting between them. The CDR3 is 14 residues long. CDR3: CASSLELVSYEQYF. The CDR3 bases are TGCGCCAGCAGCTTGGAACTAGTCTCCTACGAGCAGTACTTC. Full variable domain (remainder filled in from reference TRBV5-1 and TRBJ2-7): KAGVTQTPRYLIKTRGQQVTLSCSPISGHRSVSWYQQTPGQGLQFLFEYFSETQRNKGNFPGRFSGRQFSNSRSEMNVSTLELGDSALYLCASSLELVSYEQYFGPGTRLTVT.

This clonotype has just a few counts. The V call is TRBV20-1, the J call TRBJ2-6, with 9 bases fitting TRBD1. V lost 4 bases to trimming and J lost 4 bases; unmatched junction nucleotides: 11. Germline values: CDR1 DFQATT, CDR2 SNEGSKA (reference sequence). This CDR3 contains 17 residues. This chain's CDR3 is CSAIGTGKSSGANVLTF. The CDR3 region has the DNA TGCAGTGCTATTGGGACAGGGAAGTCCTCCGGGGCCAACGTCCTGACTTTC.

This clonotype was picked up many times. The chain is built from TRBV5-6 and TRBJ2-1; no definite D call. The germline CDR1 and CDR2 sequences are SGHDT and YYEEEE. V was shortened by 4 bases and J by 6 bases, with 14 bases between the two germline ends. This CDR3 is built from 14 residues. For the CDR3, the DNA is TGTGCCAGCAGCCAGTCTTTCCCGGGCAATGAGCAGTTCTTC. Its protein is CASSQSFPGNEQFF.

This clonotype was found a few times. V usage is TRBV10-3 and J usage is TRBJ1-1; 7 bases are a match to TRBD1. The CDR3 loop spans 14 amino acids. J was trimmed by 7 bases and V by 6 bases; bases with no gene match: 11. Per germline, CDR1 ENHRY and CDR2 SYGVKD. The CDR3, as DNA: TGTGCCATCAGAGGGGGCCAGGGGCGGAGTGAAGCTTTCTTT. The encoded protein is CAIRGGQGRSEAFF.

The chain links TRBV11-2 to TRBJ2-3; 8 positions agree with TRBD1. Germline-derived CDR1 and CDR2 are SGHAT and FQNNGV. The V segment lost 2 bases and the J segment 6 bases; nucleotides outside the gene matches: 7. The CDR3 contains 15 residues. This chain's CDR3 is CASSLSGGQVDTQYF. In DNA, the CDR3 is TGTGCCAGCAGCTTATCAGGGGGCCAGGTGGATACGCAGTATTTT.

A few counts support this clonotype. The chain employs TRBV20-1 and TRBJ1-5; a weak D match, TRBD1 (5 bases). CDR1 and CDR2 from the germline V gene are DFQATT and SNEGSKA (reference sequence). The CDR3 runs 16 residues. The V end lost 0 bases, the J end lost 6 bases, and 18 bases lay between the germline ends. CDR3 DNA: TGCAGTGCTAGAGATCGTCGGCAGGGCCTCGGTCAGCCCCAGCATTTT. It codes for CSARDRRQGLGQPQHF.

This clonotype was seen repeatedly, ten times or more. V and J are TRBV7-2 and TRBJ2-7; 9 bases map to TRBD2. The V segment lost 6 bases and the J segment 3 bases; nucleotides outside the gene matches: 9. Germline V gene sequence: CDR1 SGHTA, CDR2 FQGNSA. The CDR3 sequence is 15 residues long. CDR3 residues: CASSNTGTSFYEQYF. CDR3 DNA: TGTGCCAGCAGTAACACCGGGACTAGCTTCTACGAGCAGTACTTC.

The gene calls are TRBV18 and TRBJ2-1; D is unclear. CDR3 size: 14 residues. The V end was cut by 1 base, the J end by 5 bases, with 9 bases between. In germline, CDR1 is KGHSH, CDR2 LQKENI. The CDR3 sequence is CASSPLAPNNEQFF. Written as DNA, the CDR3 is TGTGCCAGCTCACCACTAGCTCCAAACAATGAGCAGTTCTTC. The variable domain in full, completed from reference TRBV18 and TRBJ2-1, reads NAGVMQNPRHLVRRRGQEARLRCSPMKGHSHVYWYRQLPEEGLKFMVYLQKENIIDESGMPKERFSAEFPKEGPSILRIQQVVRGDSAAYFCASSPLAPNNEQFFGPGTRLTVL.

This clonotype was recorded many times. The chain couples TRBV7-2 to TRBJ2-5, with 8 bases that match TRBD1. The CDR3 runs to 14 residues. The germline gives CDR1 SGHTA, CDR2 FQGNSA. Trimming cost V 3 bases and J 5 bases; bases outside gene matches: 5. CDR3 region: CASSLQGAEETQYF. The CDR3 DNA sequence: TGTGCCAGCAGCTTGCAGGGGGCTGAGGAGACCCAGTACTTC.

The V gene is TRBV20-1, the J gene TRBJ2-7; D call uncertain. The CDR3 length is 14 residues. Trimming shortened V by 0 bases and J by 3 bases, and 12 bases separated the two germline ends. Looked up from germline, CDR1 is DFQATT and CDR2 is SNEGSKA (reference sequence). The CDR3 DNA reads TGCAGTGCTAGAGACCAGGCCTCATTCTACGAGCAGTACTTC. This encodes CSARDQASFYEQYF.

This clonotype was detected ten times or more. The chain uses TRBV5-6 and TRBJ2-7; 8 bases agree with TRBD1. This CDR3 region has 14 residues. V was clipped by 2 bases and J by 3 bases; unmatched bases: 4. Germline V gene data show CDR1 as SGHDT and CDR2 as YYEEEE. This CDR3 is CASSFRDRLYEQYF. The CDR3 region has the DNA TGTGCCAGCAGCTTCCGGGACAGGCTCTACGAGCAGTACTTC.

This clonotype was seen only a few times. V and J are TRBV3-1 and TRBJ2-7, with a tentative D call TRBD1 (5 bases). The V gene's germline CDR1 is LGHDT and CDR2 YNNKEL (reference sequence). The CDR3 totals 14 residues. Trimming removed 2 bases from V and 3 bases from J, with 11 bases in between. The CDR3 is CASSQLQGIYEQYF. The CDR3 DNA reads as TGTGCCAGCAGCCAACTTCAGGGAATCTACGAGCAGTACTTC.

This clonotype was recorded many times. J is TRBJ1-2 and V is TRBV12-3 or TRBV12-4, with D possibly matching TRBD1 (5 bases). The CDR3 covers 13 residues. The V and J ends lost 3 bases and 8 bases respectively, with 13 bases between them. This CDR3 reads CASSLVQGGGYTF. The CDR3 bases are TGTGCCAGCAGTTTGGTTCAGGGCGGAGGCTACACCTTC.

The V and J genes are TRBV24-1 and TRBJ2-2, with D uncertain. The V end lost 9 bases, the J end lost 1 base, and 14 bases lay between the germline ends. CDR1 KGHDR and CDR2 SFDVKD come from the germline V gene. The CDR3 has 15 residues. CDR3: CATASRARNTGELFF. The CDR3 DNA reads TGTGCCACCGCCTCCCGGGCACGGAACACCGGGGAGCTGTTTTTT.

The V and J genes are TRBV4-2 and TRBJ2-3; the match to TRBD2 covers 9 bases. V was clipped by 0 bases and J by 0 bases; unmatched bases: 16. The CDR3 has 21 amino acids. CDR1 and CDR2 (germline): LGHNA, YNFKEQ. CDR3 loop: CASSQDQWKAGGPISTDTQYF. The DNA of the CDR3 is TGTGCCAGCAGCCAAGATCAGTGGAAAGCGGGAGGACCCATTAGCACAGATACGCAGTATTTT.

This sequence joins TRBV6-1 and TRBJ2-3; 12 bases align to TRBD1. This CDR3 has 16 residues. Germline assignment: CDR1 MNHNS and CDR2 SASEGT. Trimming took 7 bases from V and 3 from J; bases not matched to a gene: 8. CDR3 sequence (DNA): TGTGCCAGCACCGAGGGGACAGGGGGCGGGACAGATACGCAGTATTTT. Translation: CASTEGTGGGTDTQYF.

The CDR3 nucleotides are TGTGCCAGCAGCCCTACCGGGGGGGGTACAGATACGCAGTATTTT. Residues: CASSPTGGGTDTQYF. The chain links TRBV7-9 to TRBJ2-3; 8 nucleotides align to TRBD2. Germline V CDR1 and CDR2: SEHNR, FQNEAQ (reference sequence). This CDR3 spans 15 amino acids. With 5 bases clipped from V and 3 bases from J, the junction kept 7 bases outside the gene matches.

There are a few counts of this clonotype. The chain couples TRBV30 to TRBJ1-1; TRBD1 might be the D (5 bases). CDR3 length: 14 residues. Between the trimmed V and J ends, which lost 1 base and 0 bases, there was a span of 9 bases. The germline gives CDR1 GTSNPN, CDR2 SVGIG (reference sequence). The CDR3 bases are TGTGCCTGGAGTGGGGGACTTGTGAACACTGAAGCTTTCTTT. Encoded protein: CAWSGGLVNTEAFF.

This clonotype was recorded a few times. The chain couples TRBV28 to TRBJ2-1; possibly TRBD2 for D (6 bases). Per germline, CDR1 MDHEN and CDR2 SYDVKM. This CDR3 has 15 amino acids. V was trimmed by 4 bases and J by 6 bases, leaving 16 bases between them. The CDR3 spells CASSSGRALRNEQFF. The DNA of the CDR3 is TGTGCCAGCAGTTCCGGGAGAGCTCTACGCAATGAGCAGTTCTTC.